Given below is one TCR beta chain in context. The antigen is undetermined. After constant-region reverse-primer amplification, full-length variable regions underwent semi-nested PCR with Nested Universal Primer A. MiXCR was run by TCRdb on the 5' RACE reads, yielding one entry per CDR3 protein. The sample includes some 64,000 distinct CDR3 sequences, roughly 22% seen only once; the top ten take 2.5% to 3%. Germline values: CDR1 SEHNR, CDR2 FQNEAQ (reference sequence). Trimming took 3 bases from V and 5 from J; bases not matched to a gene: 4. The CDR3 runs to 14 residues. Study-level findings and limits: Tumor memory CD4+ T cell TCR gene usage clustered with blood and lymph node memory CD4+ cells and lymph node naive CD4+ cells.

The sequenced material came from memory CD4+ T cells sorted from a lymph node. Subset of the sample: memory CD4+ T cells, CD4+CD45RO+CD25-. The sequence came from a female donor with breast cancer. The chain employs TRBV7-9 and TRBJ2-1; 7 bases are shared with TRBD2. The CDR3: CASSFPGTNNEQFF. The CDR3, as DNA: TGTGCCAGCAGCTTTCCCGGGACTAACAATGAGCAGTTCTTC.